Only a few counts were recorded for the clone carrying this T cell receptor beta chain. As yet, its antigen is unknown. This entry comes from a study of blood T cells in healthy people across ages. Points from the study as a whole: CMV infection status of these donors was not known.

The CDR3 covers 16 residues. Germline V gene lookup returns CDR1 SGHTA and CDR2 FQGTGA. The authors ran a second PCR of roughly 6 to 12 cycles using a sample-barcoded 5' primer and a J-beta primer mix. TCRdb re-derived calls from the 5' RACE reads in MiXCR, one entry per CDR3 protein. The repertoire holds about 800,000 distinct CDR3 sequences, with roughly 46% as singletons. The J gene is TRBJ2-1, the V gene TRBV7-3; 8 bases align to TRBD2. The DNA end lines up better with TRBJ2-7; the J call may be wrong. The sequenced sample was blood. The source is an elderly man in good health. CDR3 DNA sequence: TGTGCCAGCAGCCCCCATAGCGGGAACTCCTACAATGAGCAGTACTTC. Translation gives CASSPHSGNSYNEQYF.